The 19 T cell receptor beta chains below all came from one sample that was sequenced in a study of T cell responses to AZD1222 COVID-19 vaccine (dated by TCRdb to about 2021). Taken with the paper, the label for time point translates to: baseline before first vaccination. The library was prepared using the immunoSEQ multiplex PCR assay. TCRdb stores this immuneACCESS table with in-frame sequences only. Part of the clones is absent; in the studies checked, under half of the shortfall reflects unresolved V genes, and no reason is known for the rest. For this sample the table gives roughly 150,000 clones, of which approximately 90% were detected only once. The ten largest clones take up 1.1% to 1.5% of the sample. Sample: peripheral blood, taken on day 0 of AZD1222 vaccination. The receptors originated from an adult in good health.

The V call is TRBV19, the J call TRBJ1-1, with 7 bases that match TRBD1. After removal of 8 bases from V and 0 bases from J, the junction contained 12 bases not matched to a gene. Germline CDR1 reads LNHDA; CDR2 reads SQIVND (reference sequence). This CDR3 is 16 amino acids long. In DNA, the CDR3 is TGTGCCAGTGGACCGGGACAGCGCTACATGAACACTGAAGCTTTCTTT. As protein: CASGPGQRYMNTEAFF.

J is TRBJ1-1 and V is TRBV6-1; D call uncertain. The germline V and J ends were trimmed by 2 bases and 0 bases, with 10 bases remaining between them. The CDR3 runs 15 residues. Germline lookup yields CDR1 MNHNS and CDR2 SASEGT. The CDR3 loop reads CASSERQEMNTEAFF. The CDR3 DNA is TGTGCCAGCAGTGAAAGGCAGGAGATGAACACTGAAGCTTTCTTT.

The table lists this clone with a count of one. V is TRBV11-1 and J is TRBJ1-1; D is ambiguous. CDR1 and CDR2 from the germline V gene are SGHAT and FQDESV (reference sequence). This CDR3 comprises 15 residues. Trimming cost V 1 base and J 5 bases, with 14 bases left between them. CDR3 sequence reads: CASSLGGILVTEAFF. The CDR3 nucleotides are TGTGCCAGCAGCTTAGGCGGGATCTTGGTTACTGAAGCTTTCTTT. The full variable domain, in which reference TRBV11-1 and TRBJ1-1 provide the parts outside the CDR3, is EAEVAQSPRYKITEKSQAVAFWCDPISGHATLYWYRQILGQGPELLVQFQDESVVDDSQLPKDRFSAERLKGVDSTLKIQPAELGDSAMYLCASSLGGILVTEAFFGQGTRLTVV.

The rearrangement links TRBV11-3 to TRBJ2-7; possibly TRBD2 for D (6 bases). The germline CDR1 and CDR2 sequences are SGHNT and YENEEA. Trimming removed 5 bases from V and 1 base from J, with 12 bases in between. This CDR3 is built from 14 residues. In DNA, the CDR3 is TGTGCCAGCAGCACCAGGGACTTGTCCTACGAGCAGTACTTC. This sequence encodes CASSTRDLSYEQYF.

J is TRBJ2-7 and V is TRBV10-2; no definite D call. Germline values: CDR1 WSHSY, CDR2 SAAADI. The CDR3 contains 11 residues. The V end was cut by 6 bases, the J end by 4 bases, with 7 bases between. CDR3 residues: CASRVGYEQYF. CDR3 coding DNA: TGCGCCAGCAGAGTGGGATACGAGCAGTACTTC.

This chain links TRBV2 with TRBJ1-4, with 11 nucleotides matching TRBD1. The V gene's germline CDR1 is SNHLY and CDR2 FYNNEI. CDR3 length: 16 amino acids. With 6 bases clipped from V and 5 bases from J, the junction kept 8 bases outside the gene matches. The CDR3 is CASSPGQGARNEKLFF. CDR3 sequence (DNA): TGTGCCAGCAGCCCAGGACAGGGGGCGCGGAATGAAAAACTGTTTTTT.

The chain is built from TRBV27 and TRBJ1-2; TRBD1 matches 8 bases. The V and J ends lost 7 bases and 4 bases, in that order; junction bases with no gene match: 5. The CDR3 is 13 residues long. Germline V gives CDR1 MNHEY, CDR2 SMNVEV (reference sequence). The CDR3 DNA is TGTGCCAGCAAGCGGACAGGGAGCTATGGCTACACCTTC. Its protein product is CASKRTGSYGYTF.

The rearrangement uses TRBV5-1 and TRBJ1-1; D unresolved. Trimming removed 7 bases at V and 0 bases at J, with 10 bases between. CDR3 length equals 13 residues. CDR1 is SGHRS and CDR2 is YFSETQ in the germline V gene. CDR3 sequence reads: CASGLRMNTEAFF. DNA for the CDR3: TGCGCCAGCGGCCTCAGGATGAACACTGAAGCTTTCTTT.

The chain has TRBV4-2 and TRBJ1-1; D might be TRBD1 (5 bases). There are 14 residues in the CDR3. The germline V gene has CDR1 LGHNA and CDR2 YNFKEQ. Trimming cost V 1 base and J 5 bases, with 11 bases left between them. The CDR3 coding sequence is TGTGCCAGCAGCCAAGGCACAGGCCTAACTGAAGCTTTCTTT. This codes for CASSQGTGLTEAFF.

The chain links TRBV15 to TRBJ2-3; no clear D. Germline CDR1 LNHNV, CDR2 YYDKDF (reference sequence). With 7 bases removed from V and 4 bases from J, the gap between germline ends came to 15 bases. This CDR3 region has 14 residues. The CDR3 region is CATTGPRGADTQYF. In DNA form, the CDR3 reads TGTGCCACCACTGGGCCCCGAGGAGCAGATACGCAGTATTTT.

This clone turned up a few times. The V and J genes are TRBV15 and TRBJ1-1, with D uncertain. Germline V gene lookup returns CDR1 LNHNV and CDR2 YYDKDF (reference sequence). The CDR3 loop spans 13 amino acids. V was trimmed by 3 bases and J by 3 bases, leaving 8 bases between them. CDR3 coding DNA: TGTGCCACCAGCAGTGGAGAATACACTGAAGCTTTCTTT. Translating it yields CATSSGEYTEAFF.

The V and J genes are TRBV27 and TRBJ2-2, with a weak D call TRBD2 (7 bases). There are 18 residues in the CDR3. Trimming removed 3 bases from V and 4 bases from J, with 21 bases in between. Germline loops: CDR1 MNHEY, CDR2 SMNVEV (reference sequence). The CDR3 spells CASSFYRGEGRGTGELFF. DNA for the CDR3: TGTGCCAGCAGTTTCTATAGGGGGGAGGGCCGGGGCACCGGGGAGCTGTTTTTT.

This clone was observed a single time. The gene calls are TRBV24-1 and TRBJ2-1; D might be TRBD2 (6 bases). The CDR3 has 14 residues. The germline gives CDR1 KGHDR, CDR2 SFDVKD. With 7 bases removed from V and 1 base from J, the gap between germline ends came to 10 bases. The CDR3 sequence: CATSRRGSYNEQFF. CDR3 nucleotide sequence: TGTGCCACCAGCCGTCGGGGGTCCTACAATGAGCAGTTCTTC.

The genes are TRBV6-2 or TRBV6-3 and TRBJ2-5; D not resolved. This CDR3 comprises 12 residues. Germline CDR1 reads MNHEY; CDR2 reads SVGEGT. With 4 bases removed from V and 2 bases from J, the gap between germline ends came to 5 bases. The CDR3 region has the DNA TGTGCCAGCAGTTTCTCACAAGAGACCCAGTACTTC. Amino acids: CASSFSQETQYF.

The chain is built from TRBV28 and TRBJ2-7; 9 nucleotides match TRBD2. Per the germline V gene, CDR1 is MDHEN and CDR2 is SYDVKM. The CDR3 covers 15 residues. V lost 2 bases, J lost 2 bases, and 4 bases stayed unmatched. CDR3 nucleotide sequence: TGTGCCAGCAGTTTAATGGGCGGGAGGGCCTACGAGCAGTACTTC. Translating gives CASSLMGGRAYEQYF.

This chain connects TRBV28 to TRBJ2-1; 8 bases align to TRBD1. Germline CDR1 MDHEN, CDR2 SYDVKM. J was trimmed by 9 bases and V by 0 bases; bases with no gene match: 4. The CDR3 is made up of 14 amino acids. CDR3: CASSLWDRVGEQFF. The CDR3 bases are TGTGCCAGCAGTTTATGGGACAGGGTGGGTGAGCAGTTCTTC.

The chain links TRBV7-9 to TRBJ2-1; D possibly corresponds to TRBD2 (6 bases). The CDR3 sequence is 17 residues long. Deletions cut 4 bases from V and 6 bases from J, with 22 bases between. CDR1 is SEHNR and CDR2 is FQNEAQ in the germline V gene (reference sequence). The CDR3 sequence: CASSSTEGRRNRNEQFF. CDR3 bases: TGTGCCAGCAGCTCAACGGAGGGGAGGAGGAACCGCAATGAGCAGTTCTTC.

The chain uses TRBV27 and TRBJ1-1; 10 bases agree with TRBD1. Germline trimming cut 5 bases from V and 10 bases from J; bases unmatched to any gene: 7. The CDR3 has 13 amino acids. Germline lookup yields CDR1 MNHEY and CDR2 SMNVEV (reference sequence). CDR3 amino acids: CASSAGTGVRAFF. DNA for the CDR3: TGTGCCAGCAGTGCCGGGACAGGGGTTCGAGCTTTCTTT.

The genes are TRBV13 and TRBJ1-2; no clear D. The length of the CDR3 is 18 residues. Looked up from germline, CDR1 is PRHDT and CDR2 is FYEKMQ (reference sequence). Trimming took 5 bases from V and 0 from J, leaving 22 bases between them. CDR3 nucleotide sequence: TGTGCCAGCAGCCCACACCAAGGCCAGATGCTCTCTAACTATGGCTACACCTTC. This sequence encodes CASSPHQGQMLSNYGYTF.